The rows below give T cell receptor beta chains drawn from one sample of a study of cytomegalovirus exposure and HLA in healthy donors. Libraries were prepared by immunoSEQ multiplex PCR; TCRdb keeps only in-frame clonotypes and omits some of them. This sample carries 110,000 to 150,000 clones, about 94% of them seen once, and the ten largest clones take 1.5% to 2%. Material: PBMCs. The receptors here all came from a man aged 18 to 30 in good health and CMV-seropositive. The CDR3 runs from the conserved cysteine through the conserved F or W. The order of the fields is D gene, clone size, V gene, J gene, CDR3 protein, CDR3 DNA. A D gene is named only where the DNA matches it firmly. Clone size is shown for a subset of rows, as once, few, many or a class of expanded clone.

.,.,TRBV5-1,TRBJ2-1,CASSLGGGLNNEQFF,TGCGCCAGCAGCTTGGGTGGCGGCCTCAACAATGAGCAGTTCTTC
.,.,TRBV2,TRBJ2-5,CAREQENQETQYF,TGTGCCAGGGAACAGGAGAACCAAGAGACCCAGTACTTC
TRBD1,.,TRBV7-2,TRBJ1-1,CASSWDSSTEAFF,TGTGCCAGCAGCTGGGACAGCTCGACTGAAGCTTTCTTT
.,.,TRBV6-6,TRBJ2-5,CASGFHGGLRTQYF,TGTGCCAGCGGCTTTCATGGAGGGCTTCGGACCCAGTACTTC
.,.,TRBV21-1,TRBJ1-5,CASSSPPGQGSNQPQHF,TGTGCCAGCAGCAGCCCCCCGGGACAGGGAAGCAATCAGCCCCAGCATTTT
.,.,TRBV2,TRBJ2-3,CASSESEARTDTQYF,TGTGCCAGCAGTGAGTCTGAGGCGCGCACAGATACGCAGTATTTT
TRBD2,.,TRBV28,TRBJ2-1,CASRRLAGSYNEQFF,TGTGCCAGCAGGAGACTAGCGGGAAGTTACAATGAGCAGTTCTTC
TRBD1,.,TRBV2,TRBJ2-7,CASRGQGPYF,TGTGCCAGCAGGGGACAGGGTCCCTACTTC
.,.,TRBV5-1,TRBJ1-2,CASSLAAGNNYGYTF,TGCGCCAGCAGCTTGGCGGCAGGGAATAACTATGGCTACACCTTC
TRBD2,.,TRBV27,TRBJ2-2,CASSLGSSGRIWDTGELFF,TGTGCCAGCAGTTTAGGTTCTAGCGGGAGGATCTGGGACACCGGGGAGCTGTTTTTT
.,.,TRBV5-1,TRBJ2-5,CASSLVLAEQETQYF,TGCGCCAGCAGCTTGGTGTTAGCAGAACAAGAGACCCAGTACTTC
TRBD1,once,TRBV7-9,TRBJ2-3,CASSFQTGRTDTQYF,TGTGCCAGCAGCTTTCAGACAGGGCGCACAGATACGCAGTATTTT
TRBD1,.,TRBV5-1,TRBJ1-2,CASSLAGTANYGYTF,TGCGCCAGCAGCTTAGCCGGGACAGCTAACTATGGCTACACCTTC
.,.,TRBV11-2,TRBJ2-6,CASRGPAGANVLTF,TGTGCCAGCAGGGGGCCGGCTGGGGCCAACGTCCTGACTTTC
TRBD2,.,TRBV30,TRBJ2-7,CAWSLTGRAGGPREQYF,TGTGCCTGGAGTCTCACAGGGCGAGCGGGAGGGCCCCGCGAGCAGTACTTC
TRBD1,once,TRBV28,TRBJ1-6,CASRSRDSYNSPLHF,TGTGCCAGCAGATCCCGGGACAGCTATAATTCACCCCTCCACTTT
.,once,TRBV5-6,TRBJ1-2,CASSLLYSVNYGYTF,TGTGCCAGCAGCTTACTCTACAGTGTGAACTATGGCTACACCTTC
TRBD1,.,TRBV6-6,TRBJ1-2,CALGGQGNYGYTF,TGTGCCCTAGGGGGACAGGGGAACTATGGCTACACCTTC
.,.,TRBV5-1,TRBJ2-2,CASSWESGFGELFF,TGCGCCAGCAGCTGGGAATCGGGGTTCGGGGAGCTGTTTTTT
.,.,TRBV19,TRBJ2-3,CASSPGPSTDTQYF,TGTGCCAGTAGCCCGGGTCCAAGCACAGATACGCAGTATTTT
TRBD2,once,TRBV9,TRBJ2-3,CASSHAGLAGGMRDTQYF,TGTGCCAGCAGCCATGCCGGTCTAGCGGGAGGGATGAGAGATACGCAGTATTTT
.,.,TRBV5-1,TRBJ1-5,CASSLAPGNNQPQHF,TGCGCCAGCAGCTTGGCCCCAGGGAACAATCAGCCCCAGCATTTT
.,.,TRBV21-1,TRBJ2-2,CASSKRRAPTGELFF,TGTGCCAGCAGCAAAAGGCGGGCACCCACCGGGGAGCTGTTTTTT
.,.,TRBV28,TRBJ2-3,CASSRGAGTFTDTQYF,TGTGCCAGCAGCCGGGGGGCCGGGACCTTCACAGATACGCAGTATTTT
.,.,TRBV5-4,TRBJ2-2,CASSSRGSNTGELFF,TGTGCCAGCAGCTCTCGCGGATCGAACACCGGGGAGCTGTTTTTT
TRBD1,.,TRBV10-3,TRBJ2-7,CAISERDRAYEQYF,TGTGCCATCAGTGAAAGGGACAGAGCCTACGAGCAGTACTTC
.,.,TRBV27,TRBJ2-5,CASSFRVEETQYF,TGTGCCAGCAGTTTTCGGGTGGAGGAGACCCAGTACTTC
TRBD1,.,TRBV2,TRBJ2-7,CASSGQVSYEQYF,TGTGCCAGCAGCGGACAGGTATCCTACGAGCAGTACTTC
TRBD2,.,TRBV27,TRBJ2-1,CASRKAGEGNEQFF,TGTGCCAGCAGGAAAGCGGGAGAGGGCAATGAGCAGTTCTTC
TRBD2,.,TRBV2,TRBJ2-5,CASSVVAGGEQETQYF,TGTGCCAGCAGTGTGGTAGCGGGAGGAGAACAAGAGACCCAGTACTTC
TRBD2,.,TRBV2,TRBJ2-3,CASTRLAGGSDTQYF,TGTGCCAGCACCCGACTAGCGGGAGGGTCAGATACGCAGTATTTT
.,.,TRBV13,TRBJ2-7,CASSSVGVSYEQYF,TGTGCCAGCAGCTCCGTGGGCGTTTCCTACGAGCAGTACTTC
.,.,TRBV4-1,TRBJ1-5,CASSQVRADQPQHF,TGCGCCAGCAGCCAAGTCAGGGCCGATCAGCCCCAGCATTTT
.,.,TRBV11-2,TRBJ2-7,CASSLTPSGESYEQYF,TGTGCCAGCAGCTTAACCCCCTCGGGAGAGTCCTACGAGCAGTACTTC
TRBD2,once,TRBV28,TRBJ2-3,CASSLSRTSGKTDTQYF,TGTGCCAGCAGTTTAAGCCGGACTAGCGGAAAAACAGATACGCAGTATTTT
.,.,TRBV5-1,TRBJ2-7,CASSSRGVYEQYF,TGCGCCAGCTCCAGCAGGGGGGTCTACGAGCAGTACTTC
TRBD2,.,TRBV5-6,TRBJ2-3,CASSLAVAGSTDTQYF,TGTGCCAGCAGCTTGGCGGTAGCGGGGAGCACAGATACGCAGTATTTT
TRBD1,.,TRBV11-2,TRBJ2-1,CASRPDRGFYEQFF,TGTGCCAGCAGACCGGACAGGGGGTTCTATGAGCAGTTCTTC
TRBD2,once,TRBV27,TRBJ2-7,CASRTSGSVSYEQYF,TGTGCCAGCAGGACTAGCGGGAGTGTCTCCTACGAGCAGTACTTC
.,.,TRBV5-4,TRBJ2-3,CASSPGLPPSTDTQYF,TGTGCCAGCAGCCCAGGGCTGCCCCCCAGCACAGATACGCAGTATTTT
TRBD1,.,TRBV6-6,TRBJ2-7,CASRTDRGYEQYF,TGTGCCAGCAGAACCGACAGGGGGTACGAGCAGTACTTC
TRBD1,.,TRBV2,TRBJ2-5,CASSDPGQGLQETQYF,TGTGCCAGCAGTGACCCGGGACAGGGGCTCCAAGAGACCCAGTACTTC
TRBD2,.,TRBV5-1,TRBJ2-2,CASSLSLTAGGPGELFF,TGCGCCAGCAGCTTGTCCCTGACGGCGGGAGGGCCCGGGGAGCTGTTTTTT
.,.,TRBV7-2,TRBJ1-2,CASSPNPGGHGYTF,TGTGCCAGCAGCCCCAATCCGGGGGGGCATGGCTACACCTTC
TRBD2,.,TRBV4-1,TRBJ2-1,CASSRGRLAGVRGSYNEQFF,TGCGCCAGCAGCCGGGGGCGGCTAGCGGGAGTCCGGGGCTCCTACAATGAGCAGTTCTTC
.,.,TRBV5-8,TRBJ1-5,CASSLAGTSSQPQHF,TGTGCCAGCAGCTTGGCTGGGACATCCAGTCAGCCCCAGCATTTT
.,.,TRBV30,TRBJ2-1,CAWSVSLAQGNEQFF,TGTGCCTGGAGTGTATCCCTAGCTCAAGGCAATGAGCAGTTCTTC
.,.,TRBV18,TRBJ2-7,CASSLDSNTYEQYF,TGTGCCAGCTCTCTGGACAGTAACACCTACGAGCAGTACTTC
.,.,TRBV5-1,TRBJ2-5,CASSGEVETQYF,TGCGCCAGCAGCGGGGAGGTCGAGACCCAGTACTTC
.,.,TRBV14,TRBJ1-1,CASSQVTGGGTEAFF,TGTGCCAGCAGCCAAGTAACGGGGGGGGGAACTGAAGCTTTCTTT
.,.,TRBV10-3,TRBJ1-1,CAISETRGDRTEAFF,TGTGCCATCAGTGAGACTAGAGGCGATCGCACTGAAGCTTTCTTT
.,.,TRBV7-2,TRBJ2-1,CASSPRDSNEQFF,TGTGCCAGCAGCCCCCGGGACTCCAATGAGCAGTTCTTC
.,.,TRBV7-9,TRBJ1-5,CASSRDNQPQHF,TGTGCCAGCAGCCGCGACAATCAGCCCCAGCATTTT
.,few,TRBV28,TRBJ1-2,CASSFFSTGTGYTF,TGTGCCAGCAGTTTCTTCTCCACAGGGACTGGCTACACCTTC
TRBD2,few,TRBV18,TRBJ2-3,CASSPTSGNADTQYF,TGTGCCAGCTCACCAACTAGCGGGAACGCAGATACGCAGTATTTT
TRBD1,.,TRBV28,TRBJ2-3,CASSPGTGGTDTQYF,TGTGCCAGCAGTCCCGGGACAGGGGGGACAGATACGCAGTATTTT
.,.,TRBV5-1,TRBJ2-5,CASSLMRQQETQYF,TGCGCCAGCAGCTTAATGAGGCAGCAAGAGACCCAGTACTTC